The next 25 T cell receptor beta chains were all read from a single sample in a study of long-term antiretroviral therapy in people with HIV. It was version v3.0 of the immunoSEQ assay that was run at survey level. Profiling relied on immunoSEQ multiplex PCR, and the TCRdb table lists in-frame clones only, not all of them. This sample has about 23,000 clones, with about four fifths found just once. The sample was unsorted PBMCs, taken 1.5 years after starting antiretroviral therapy. These receptors originate from a man in his thirties or forties with HIV.

This clone has more than one count but fewer than ten. The chain carries TRBV7-6 and TRBJ1-4; no firm D call. Germline values: CDR1 SGHVS, CDR2 FNYEAQ. The CDR3 sequence is 12 residues long. The V end lost 5 bases, the J end lost 4 bases, and 5 bases lay between the germline ends. The CDR3 bases are TGTGCCAGCAGCCTCATTAATGAAAAACTGTTTTTT. It is translated as CASSLINEKLFF.

The CDR3 loop reads CASSRGQGANQPQHF. Here the CDR3 DNA reads TGTGCCAGCAGCCGCGGACAGGGGGCAAATCAGCCCCAGCATTTT. V and J are TRBV5-8 and TRBJ1-5, with 11 nucleotides matching TRBD1. Germline V CDR1 and CDR2: SGHTS, YDEGEE. The CDR3 sequence is 15 residues long. The V segment lost 4 bases and the J segment 4 bases; nucleotides outside the gene matches: 4.

This rearrangement joins TRBV6-1 to TRBJ1-6, with no clear D. The V and J ends lost 0 bases and 0 bases respectively, with 3 bases between them. Per germline, CDR1 MNHNS and CDR2 SASEGT. There are 15 residues in the CDR3. The DNA for the CDR3 is TGTGCCAGCAGTGAAGCCTCCTCCTATAATTCACCCCTCCACTTT. As protein: CASSEASSYNSPLHF.

V usage is TRBV30 and J usage is TRBJ2-6; TRBD1 is a possible D gene (6 bases). Germline V lookup: CDR1 GTSNPN, CDR2 SVGIG (reference sequence). CDR3 length equals 17 residues. Trimming removed 1 base from V and 0 bases from J, with 13 bases in between. The CDR3, as DNA: TGTGCCTGGAGTGGACAGGTCCTCAGCTCTGGGGCCAACGTCCTGACTTTC. It yields the protein CAWSGQVLSSGANVLTF.

This chain connects TRBV19 to TRBJ2-4; D possibly uses TRBD1 or TRBD2 (5 bases each). Trimming left V 0 bases short and J 11 bases short, with 11 bases between. The CDR3 runs 13 residues. CDR1 LNHDA and CDR2 SQIVND come from the germline V gene (reference sequence). Written as DNA, the CDR3 is TGTGCCAGTAGTATAGATAAGGTGGGGGTTCAGTACTTC. This encodes CASSIDKVGVQYF.

This chain connects TRBV25-1 to TRBJ1-2; the D is unclear. Trimming took 8 bases from V and 5 from J, leaving 18 bases between them. Germline lookup yields CDR1 MGHDK and CDR2 SYGVNS. The CDR3 is made up of 14 amino acids. The CDR3, as DNA: TGTGCCAGCGCCTCCGGGCAAGCGCCGTATGGCTACACCTTC. It translates to CASASGQAPYGYTF.

The chain joins TRBV4-3 to TRBJ1-2, with 11 bases matching TRBD1. Germline-derived CDR1 and CDR2 are LGHNA and YSLEER. The CDR3 loop spans 14 amino acids. The V and J ends lost 5 bases and 10 bases, in that order; junction bases with no gene match: 9. In DNA form, the CDR3 reads TGCGCCAGCAGCAAGACGGGGACAGGGGGACTCTACACCTTC. Translated, it gives CASSKTGTGGLYTF.

This chain connects TRBV28 to TRBJ1-5; 8 positions match TRBD1. With V trimmed by 7 bases and J by 1 base, 9 bases remained unmatched. Germline V CDR1 and CDR2: MDHEN, SYDVKM. The CDR3 is made up of 16 amino acids. CDR3 sequence reads: CASNRQGWGSNQPQHF. In nucleotides, the CDR3 is TGTGCCAGCAACCGACAGGGGTGGGGGAGCAATCAGCCCCAGCATTTT.

V usage is TRBV6-5 and J usage is TRBJ1-2; D call uncertain. V was clipped by 8 bases and J by 2 bases, with 15 bases between them. The CDR3 runs 14 residues. CDR1 and CDR2 (germline): MNHEY, SVGAGI. CDR3 sequence: CASRTPLANYGYTF. CDR3 in DNA: TGTGCCAGCCGAACCCCACTGGCCAACTATGGCTACACCTTC.

The rearrangement links TRBV11-3 to TRBJ2-7; tentative D call: TRBD1 (5 bases). Trimming removed 1 base from V and 3 bases from J, with 10 bases in between. The CDR3 length is 14 residues. CDR1 and CDR2 (germline): SGHNT, YENEEA. The CDR3: CASSLGAGNYEQYF. Written as DNA, the CDR3 is TGTGCCAGCAGCTTAGGGGCAGGGAACTACGAGCAGTACTTC.

The V call is TRBV7-9, the J call TRBJ2-2; D is ambiguous. Germline V gene sequence: CDR1 SEHNR, CDR2 FQNEAQ (reference sequence). V lost 10 bases to trimming and J lost 7 bases, with 16 bases between them. The CDR3 covers 13 residues. The CDR3 coding sequence is TGTGCCAACAAGGCAGCCAGCGTCGGGGAGCTGTTTTTT. It is translated as CANKAASVGELFF.

This chain connects TRBV19 to TRBJ1-1; D perhaps matches TRBD1 (6 bases). V gave up 9 bases and J gave up 6 bases, with 11 bases separating them. Germline V lookup: CDR1 LNHDA, CDR2 SQIVND (reference sequence). This CDR3 is 11 amino acids long. As DNA, the CDR3 is TGTGCCAGCTTGGGGGGGCCTGAAGCTTTCTTT. Translating gives CASLGGPEAFF.

The chain has TRBV5-8 and TRBJ2-1, with 8 bases matching TRBD2. Trimming took 5 bases from V and 3 from J; bases not matched to a gene: 7. This CDR3 spans 15 amino acids. CDR1 is SGHTS, CDR2 YDEGEE, per germline. The CDR3 DNA reads as TGTGCCAGCAGAAGTCTAGCGGGCATCTACAATGAGCAGTTCTTC. Its translation is CASRSLAGIYNEQFF.

CDR3 in amino acids: CASSLGGGPDQPQHF. The CDR3 coding sequence is TGTGCCAGCAGCTTGGGAGGGGGTCCCGATCAGCCCCAGCATTTT. This chain connects TRBV5-4 to TRBJ1-5, with D possibly matching TRBD1 (6 bases). The CDR3 is made up of 15 amino acids. Trimming removed 0 bases from V and 5 bases from J, with 12 bases in between. Germline CDR1 is SGHNT and CDR2 is YYREEE (reference sequence). The entire variable domain, with the rest obtained from reference TRBV5-4 and TRBJ1-5, is as follows: ETGVTQSPTHLIKTRGQQVTLRCSSQSGHNTVSWYQQALGQGPQFIFQYYREEENGRGNFPPRFSGLQFPNYSSELNVNALELDDSALYLCASSLGGGPDQPQHFGDGTRLSIL.

V is TRBV7-9 and J is TRBJ2-7, with 11 bases that match TRBD1. Germline-derived CDR1 and CDR2 are SEHNR and FQNEAQ (reference sequence). J was trimmed by 7 bases and V by 4 bases; bases with no gene match: 6. There are 14 residues in the CDR3. In nucleotides, the CDR3 is TGTGCCAGCAGCTATGGACAGGGGGCGGGGGAGCAGTACTTC. Protein sequence: CASSYGQGAGEQYF.

The J gene is TRBJ2-7, the V gene TRBV2, with unresolved D. Trimming took 7 bases from V and 2 from J, leaving 9 bases between them. The CDR3 extends over 12 amino acids. Germline CDR1 is SNHLY and CDR2 is FYNNEI. In DNA, the CDR3 is TGTGCCAGCAAGGAGACGGCCTACGAGCAGTACTTC. Its translation is CASKETAYEQYF.

The chain is built from TRBV2 and TRBJ1-2; D gene unclear. The germline V gene encodes CDR1 SNHLY and CDR2 FYNNEI. The V end lost 6 bases, the J end lost 11 bases, and 10 bases lay between the germline ends. This CDR3 spans 10 amino acids. The CDR3: CASSGYEYTF. The CDR3 coding sequence is TGTGCCAGCAGCGGATACGAGTACACCTTC. The variable domain in full, with the rest retrieved from reference TRBV2 and TRBJ1-2, is EPEVTQTPSHQVTQMGQEVILRCVPISNHLYFYWYRQILGQKVEFLVSFYNNEISEKSEIFDDQFSVERPDGSNFTLKIRSTKLEDSAMYFCASSGYEYTFGSGTRLTVV.

The chain joins TRBV10-3 to TRBJ2-6; D remains unclear. The CDR3 is made up of 14 amino acids. The germline V and J ends were trimmed by 7 bases and 0 bases, with 7 bases remaining between them. CDR1 is ENHRY, CDR2 SYGVKD, per germline. CDR3 sequence: CAIKESSGANVLTF. The CDR3 nucleotides are TGTGCCATCAAGGAGAGCTCTGGGGCCAACGTCCTGACTTTC.

This chain connects TRBV7-9 to TRBJ1-6; D not certain. CDR1 is SEHNR, CDR2 FQNEAQ, per germline (reference sequence). Trimming removed 3 bases at V and 0 bases at J, with 9 bases between. The CDR3 spans 16 residues. The CDR3 loop reads CASSLVRSSYNSPLHF. DNA for the CDR3: TGTGCCAGCAGCTTGGTACGGAGCTCCTATAATTCACCCCTCCACTTT. The full variable domain, completed using reference TRBV7-9 and TRBJ1-6, is DTGVSQNPRHKITKRGQNVTFRCDPISEHNRLYWYRQTLGQGPEFLTYFQNEAQLEKSRLLSDRFSAERPKGSFSTLEIQRTEQGDSAMYLCASSLVRSSYNSPLHFGNGTRLTVT.

The V call is TRBV6-5, the J call TRBJ2-7; 7 nucleotides match TRBD1. The germline gives CDR1 MNHEY, CDR2 SVGAGI. The CDR3 length is 16 residues. Trimming at V came to 2 bases and at J to 1 base, leaving 8 bases not matched to a gene. The CDR3 DNA reads TGTGCCAGCAGTTACCCTTTGACAGGGATATCCTACGAGCAGTACTTC. Residues: CASSYPLTGISYEQYF.

The chain has TRBV4-1 and TRBJ2-7; either TRBD1 or TRBD2 may fit D (6 bases each). Trimming pared 2 bases from V and 6 bases from J, leaving 20 bases between. CDR3 length: 16 residues. CDR1 and CDR2 from the germline V gene are MGHRA and YSYEKL. The CDR3 region has the DNA TGCGCCAGCAGCCAACTATTTACGGGGGCAAAGGGCGAGCAGTACTTC. It translates to CASSQLFTGAKGEQYF.

The rearrangement joins TRBV4-3 to TRBJ2-2; TRBD2 aligns across 14 bases. This CDR3 comprises 17 residues. Looked up from germline, CDR1 is LGHNA and CDR2 is YSLEER. V trimming: 5 bases; J trimming: 4 bases; junction bases outside the gene matches: 6. The CDR3: CASSKGLAGDTTGELFF. Written as DNA, the CDR3 is TGCGCCAGCAGCAAGGGACTAGCGGGAGACACCACCGGGGAGCTGTTTTTT.

This clone is a singleton in its sample. The gene calls are TRBV11-2 and TRBJ1-3; weak D call: TRBD1 (5 bases). This CDR3 contains 16 residues. V gave up 4 bases and J gave up 0 bases, with 13 bases separating them. The V gene's germline CDR1 is SGHAT and CDR2 FQNNGV. The CDR3 loop is CASSSRDSFSGNTIYF. CDR3 nucleotides: TGTGCCAGCAGCTCCCGAGACAGCTTCTCTGGAAACACCATATATTTT.

Of note for this clone: Its ends do not fully match the called genes, so a read error is possible. The V and J genes are TRBV6-6 and TRBJ1-3, with D uncertain. The CDR3 contains 16 residues. Germline CDR1 is MNHNY and CDR2 is SVGAGI (reference sequence). In DNA form, the CDR3 reads TGTGCCAGCAGTTACCCTGAGCAGCTCTCCTACCCCGCGTTAGTTTTT. This sequence encodes CASSYPEQLSYPALVF.

The chain is built from TRBV27 and TRBJ2-7, with TRBD1 identical over 7 bases. The CDR3 loop spans 15 amino acids. V lost 6 bases, J lost 0 bases, and 8 bases stayed unmatched. Germline CDR1 MNHEY, CDR2 SMNVEV (reference sequence). In nucleotides, the CDR3 is TGTGCCAGCAGCGAGACAGGGAGAGCCTCCTACGAGCAGTACTTC. Translating gives CASSETGRASYEQYF.